Listed here are 24 T cell receptor beta chains from one sample, sequenced in a study of control samples from healthy donors and cancer patients. Clones were read by immunoSEQ multiplex PCR, and TCRdb kept only the in-frame ones, dropping some. Of 150,000 to 200,000 clones detected, about 86% appear once; the ten largest clones hold about 1.7%. Sequenced sample: blood. These receptors came from a man aged 18 to 29 in good health.

This chain uses TRBV5-6 with TRBJ2-7; the match to TRBD1 covers 11 bases. Germline CDR1 and CDR2: SGHDT and YYEEEE. The CDR3 spans 14 residues. V shed 0 bases and J 6 bases; nucleotides not matched to a gene: 2. The chain's CDR3 is CASSLVGTGGEQYF. Here the CDR3 DNA reads TGTGCCAGCAGCTTGGTAGGGACAGGGGGCGAGCAGTACTTC.

V is TRBV5-4 and J is TRBJ2-1, with 8 bases that match TRBD2. Germline V CDR1 and CDR2: SGHNT, YYREEE (reference sequence). This CDR3 region has 17 residues. The V gene end was trimmed by 1 base and the J gene end by 3 bases; junction bases not matched to a gene: 9. The CDR3 coding sequence is TGTGCCAGCAGCTTGCTTGGAGCTAGCGGGTTCTACAATGAGCAGTTCTTC. Encoded protein: CASSLLGASGFYNEQFF.

The J gene is TRBJ2-5, the V gene TRBV6-2 or TRBV6-3, with D tentatively TRBD2 (6 bases). CDR1 is MNHEY, CDR2 SVGEGT, per germline. V was cut by 5 bases and J by 1 base, with 17 bases left in between. This CDR3 has 16 residues. The CDR3 is CASSPVFGGTQETQYF. The CDR3 region has the DNA TGTGCCAGCAGTCCCGTGTTTGGGGGGACCCAAGAGACCCAGTACTTC.

This clone was seen only once. The V and J genes are TRBV19 and TRBJ1-2; no clear D. The CDR3 length is 12 residues. The germline V gene encodes CDR1 LNHDA and CDR2 SQIVND (reference sequence). V was pared by 7 bases and J by 5 bases, with 11 bases between. The CDR3 region is CASTPGSYGYTF. CDR3 in DNA: TGTGCCAGTACCCCCGGGTCTTATGGCTACACCTTC.

This rearrangement joins TRBV10-3 to TRBJ1-1; 9 bases line up with TRBD1. After removal of 10 bases from V and 4 bases from J, the junction contained 7 bases not matched to a gene. CDR1 is ENHRY and CDR2 is SYGVKD in the germline V gene. This CDR3 spans 13 amino acids. The CDR3 protein is CATLPGQGTEAFF. The CDR3, as DNA: TGTGCCACTCTACCGGGACAGGGCACTGAAGCTTTCTTT.

Concerning this clone itself: One end of the junction does not line up with germline, which may come from a read error. The chain carries TRBV10-3 and TRBJ2-7; D gene ambiguous. This CDR3 comprises 13 residues. Germline V CDR1 and CDR2: ENHRY, SYGVKD. The CDR3 DNA follows: TGTGCCACCCGGAAGTCCCTCTCCGACGAGCAGTACTTC. It specifies CATRKSLSDEQYF.

The V gene is TRBV19, the J gene TRBJ1-5; D not resolved. Looked up from germline, CDR1 is LNHDA and CDR2 is SQIVND (reference sequence). Trimming removed 0 bases from V and 0 bases from J, with 3 bases in between. There are 14 residues in the CDR3. CDR3 in DNA: TGTGCCAGTAGTATAGAGCCTAGCAATCAGCCCCAGCATTTT. It codes for CASSIEPSNQPQHF.

The CDR3 here is CASSYSGANTGELFF. The DNA of the CDR3 is TGTGCCAGCAGTTACTCCGGGGCTAACACCGGGGAGCTGTTTTTT. The V call is TRBV6-5, the J call TRBJ2-2, with D perhaps being TRBD1 or TRBD2 (5 bases each). V dropped 0 bases and J dropped 2 bases, with 7 bases sitting between them. The CDR3 is 15 amino acids. Germline V lookup: CDR1 MNHEY, CDR2 SVGAGI.

The chain is built from TRBV18 and TRBJ1-1; possibly TRBD1 for D (5 bases). The CDR3 has 11 residues. Trimming removed 4 bases from V and 7 bases from J, with 7 bases in between. Germline V gene sequence: CDR1 KGHSH, CDR2 LQKENI. The CDR3 protein is CASSQTGEAFF. DNA of the CDR3: TGTGCCAGCTCACAAACAGGTGAAGCTTTCTTT. Drawing the rest from reference TRBV18 and TRBJ1-1, the complete variable domain is NAGVMQNPRHLVRRRGQEARLRCSPMKGHSHVYWYRQLPEEGLKFMVYLQKENIIDESGMPKERFSAEFPKEGPSILRIQQVVRGDSAAYFCASSQTGEAFFGQGTRLTVV.

This chain joins TRBV9 and TRBJ2-7; possibly TRBD1 for D (7 bases). This CDR3 spans 15 amino acids. Trimming stripped 3 bases from V and 1 base from J, with 14 bases between. Per the germline V gene, CDR1 is SGDLS and CDR2 is YYNGEE. In DNA form, the CDR3 reads TGTGCCAGCAGCGCAGCGGAGGGGGCTTCCTACGAGCAGTACTTC. Translation: CASSAAEGASYEQYF.

The genes are TRBV10-3 and TRBJ2-3; 9 bases are shared with TRBD1. The CDR3 has 13 amino acids. Losses at the gene ends were 10 bases for V and 8 bases for J; bases not matched to a gene: 10. Germline CDR1 and CDR2: ENHRY and SYGVKD. The CDR3 sequence is CASGDRGEGTQYF. DNA of the CDR3: TGTGCCAGCGGAGACAGGGGGGAGGGTACGCAGTATTTT.

This clone occurred once. This chain links TRBV6-6 with TRBJ1-4; unclear D gene. The CDR3 is 11 residues long. The V gene lost 5 bases and the J gene lost 10 bases, with 8 bases spanning the gap. CDR1 and CDR2 (germline): MNHNY, SVGAGI (reference sequence). Here the CDR3 reads CASSLGAKLFF. CDR3 in DNA: TGTGCCAGCAGTCTCGGAGCAAAACTGTTTTTT.

The chain joins TRBV20-1 to TRBJ2-3; TRBD2 agrees at 7 bases. The germline V gene encodes CDR1 DFQATT and CDR2 SNEGSKA (reference sequence). V was clipped by 3 bases and J by 2 bases; unmatched bases: 11. The CDR3 consists of 16 residues. CDR3 sequence reads: CSASFRESGTTDTQYF. The DNA of the CDR3 is TGCAGTGCTAGTTTCCGAGAAAGCGGGACCACAGATACGCAGTATTTT.

This clone was detected once. The chain joins TRBV4-3 to TRBJ2-5, with D tentatively TRBD2 (5 bases). Deletions cut 1 base from V and 4 bases from J, with 10 bases between. Looked up from germline, CDR1 is LGHNA and CDR2 is YSLEER. CDR3 length: 14 residues. CDR3 amino acids: CASSQVPEGETQYF. Here the CDR3 DNA reads TGCGCCAGCAGCCAAGTTCCCGAGGGAGAGACCCAGTACTTC.

The chain employs TRBV27 and TRBJ1-3; maybe TRBD1 (6 bases). Trimming stripped 5 bases from V and 2 bases from J, with 10 bases between. Germline V gene lookup returns CDR1 MNHEY and CDR2 SMNVEV (reference sequence). This CDR3 contains 14 residues. CDR3 nucleotides: TGTGCCAGCAGTCTAAGGGGGGCTGGAAACACCATATATTTT. It is translated as CASSLRGAGNTIYF.

CDR3 in amino acids: CASLDRANYGYTF. The DNA for the CDR3 is TGTGCCAGTTTAGACAGAGCTAACTATGGCTACACCTTC. The chain has TRBV19 and TRBJ1-2; tentative D call: TRBD1 (5 bases). Trimming left V 8 bases short and J 0 bases short, with 10 bases between. The length of the CDR3 is 13 residues. Germline loops: CDR1 LNHDA, CDR2 SQIVND (reference sequence). The full variable domain, completed using reference TRBV19 and TRBJ1-2, is DGGITQSPKYLFRKEGQNVTLSCEQNLNHDAMYWYRQDPGQGLRLIYYSQIVNDFQKGDIAEGYSVSREKKESFPLTVTSAQKNPTAFYLCASLDRANYGYTFGSGTRLTVV.

The chain combines TRBV2 with TRBJ2-7, with 7 nucleotides matching TRBD2. The CDR3 contains 12 residues. J was trimmed by 3 bases and V by 7 bases; bases with no gene match: 3. CDR1 is SNHLY and CDR2 is FYNNEI in the germline V gene. The CDR3 sequence is CASNGGGYEQYF. The CDR3 DNA sequence: TGTGCCAGCAATGGCGGGGGCTACGAGCAGTACTTC.

The chain uses TRBV19 and TRBJ2-3; D is ambiguous. The V and J ends lost 3 bases and 2 bases respectively, with 12 bases between them. The V gene's germline CDR1 is LNHDA and CDR2 SQIVND (reference sequence). This CDR3 has 15 residues. The CDR3 DNA follows: TGTGCCAGTAGTATGGCAGGTGGGGACACAGATACGCAGTATTTT. Translated: CASSMAGGDTDTQYF.

The chain uses TRBV27 and TRBJ1-3, with no clear D. The CDR3 consists of 15 residues. From germline, CDR1 is MNHEY and CDR2 SMNVEV (reference sequence). The V end was cut by 5 bases, the J end by 0 bases, with 11 bases between. CDR3 sequence: CASSPDPGSGNTIYF. The CDR3 DNA is TGTGCCAGCAGTCCCGACCCGGGCTCTGGAAACACCATATATTTT.

The chain couples TRBV4-1 to TRBJ1-1; TRBD1 matches at 9 bases. The trim removed 1 base at V and 0 bases at J, leaving 9 bases unmatched. The CDR3 contains 18 residues. Per germline, CDR1 MGHRA and CDR2 YSYEKL. The chain's CDR3 is CASSQGSYRGHMNTEAFF. In DNA, the CDR3 is TGCGCCAGCAGCCAAGGTTCATACAGGGGGCATATGAACACTGAAGCTTTCTTT.

This chain joins TRBV29-1 and TRBJ1-2; the D is unclear. Trimming shortened V by 2 bases and J by 6 bases, and 19 bases separated the two germline ends. This CDR3 is built from 15 residues. Germline V gene sequence: CDR1 SQVTM, CDR2 ANQGSEA. CDR3 region: CSVEPGISGIDGYTF. DNA of the CDR3: TGCAGCGTTGAACCCGGGATATCGGGAATCGATGGCTACACCTTC.

The chain is built from TRBV13 and TRBJ2-3, with TRBD1 identical over 8 bases. Germline V gives CDR1 PRHDT, CDR2 FYEKMQ (reference sequence). Trimming at V came to 2 bases and at J to 1 base, leaving 2 bases not matched to a gene. The length of the CDR3 is 15 residues. The CDR3 is CASSLPGQGTDTQYF. Written as DNA, the CDR3 is TGTGCCAGCAGCTTACCGGGACAGGGCACAGATACGCAGTATTTT.

V usage is TRBV5-5 and J usage is TRBJ2-7; no firm D call. Germline CDR1 reads SGHKS; CDR2 reads YYEKEE (reference sequence). V lost 3 bases and J lost 2, with 9 bases in between. The CDR3 contains 13 residues. CDR3 nucleotides: TGTGCCAGCAGCTCAGGTGGACCCTACGAGCAGTACTTC. Translation: CASSSGGPYEQYF.

This clone was detected once. The V call is TRBV30, the J call TRBJ2-3, with D perhaps being TRBD1 or TRBD2 (6 bases each). Per germline, CDR1 GTSNPN and CDR2 SVGIG (reference sequence). Trimming removed 0 bases at V and 6 bases at J, with 16 bases between. The CDR3 contains 15 residues. The CDR3 coding sequence is TGTGCCTGGAGTGTGTCAATCGGGGGCCGGGATACGCAGTATTTT. This sequence encodes CAWSVSIGGRDTQYF.